The 22 T cell receptor beta chains given below trace back to one sample, sequenced in a study of T cell responses to AZD1222 COVID-19 vaccine. Clones were sequenced by immunoSEQ multiplex PCR, and TCRdb holds only the in-frame ones, with some missing. The top ten clones hold about 3% of a sample with some 140,000 clones, 75% to 95% of them seen once. The sequencing used peripheral blood, collected on day 0 of AZD1222 vaccination. Receptors originate from an adult in good health.

This chain links TRBV5-1 with TRBJ2-1, with D unresolved. Germline CDR1 reads SGHRS; CDR2 reads YFSETQ. This CDR3 is built from 15 residues. V lost 0 bases and J lost 2, with 9 bases in between. CDR3 sequence (DNA): TGCGCCAGCAGCTTGGTTGGGAATACCTACAATGAGCAGTTCTTC. It yields the protein CASSLVGNTYNEQFF. Looking up the rest from reference TRBV5-1 and TRBJ2-1 gives the full variable domain: KAGVTQTPRYLIKTRGQQVTLSCSPISGHRSVSWYQQTPGQGLQFLFEYFSETQRNKGNFPGRFSGRQFSNSRSEMNVSTLELGDSALYLCASSLVGNTYNEQFFGPGTRLTVL.

The chain carries TRBV5-1 and TRBJ2-7; D might be TRBD1 (6 bases). The V gene's germline CDR1 is SGHRS and CDR2 YFSETQ. Trimming removed 5 bases at V and 8 bases at J, with 23 bases between. The length of the CDR3 is 15 residues. Here the CDR3 DNA reads TGCGCCAGCAGAAACCGGGACACCAAAAAATCTCAGCAGTACTTC. It specifies CASRNRDTKKSQQYF. Together with reference TRBV5-1 and TRBJ2-7, the CDR3 gives the full variable domain: KAGVTQTPRYLIKTRGQQVTLSCSPISGHRSVSWYQQTPGQGLQFLFEYFSETQRNKGNFPGRFSGRQFSNSRSEMNVSTLELGDSALYLCASRNRDTKKSQQYFGPGTRLTVT.

J is TRBJ1-2 and V is TRBV18; the D gene is possibly TRBD1 (6 bases). Germline loops: CDR1 KGHSH, CDR2 LQKENI. The CDR3 runs 13 residues. The V end was cut by 4 bases, the J end by 6 bases, with 12 bases between. The CDR3 sequence is CASSLDRTNGYTF. CDR3 sequence (DNA): TGTGCCAGCTCACTGGACAGAACAAATGGCTACACCTTC. Full variable domain (outside the CDR3, taken from reference TRBV18 and TRBJ1-2): NAGVMQNPRHLVRRRGQEARLRCSPMKGHSHVYWYRQLPEEGLKFMVYLQKENIIDESGMPKERFSAEFPKEGPSILRIQQVVRGDSAAYFCASSLDRTNGYTFGSGTRLTVV.

The gene calls are TRBV9 and TRBJ1-2; possibly TRBD1 for D (6 bases). V lost 6 bases, J lost 0 bases, and 9 bases lay in between. CDR1 and CDR2 from the germline V gene are SGDLS and YYNGEE. The CDR3 totals 13 residues. The CDR3 region is CASNRVANYGYTF. For the CDR3, the DNA is TGTGCCAGCAACAGGGTAGCTAACTATGGCTACACCTTC.

The V gene is TRBV28, the J gene TRBJ1-6; no firm D call. Germline CDR1 and CDR2: MDHEN and SYDVKM. V dropped 5 bases and J dropped 9 bases, with 14 bases sitting between them. CDR3 size: 14 residues. CDR3 protein: CASSPPKDGSPLHF. The CDR3 bases are TGTGCCAGCAGTCCCCCTAAGGATGGTTCACCCCTCCACTTT.

The table lists this clone with a few counts. The chain joins TRBV7-8 to TRBJ1-1; D not resolved. The CDR3 is made up of 11 amino acids. V lost 5 bases and J lost 6, with 7 bases in between. Germline CDR1 and CDR2: SGHVS and FQNEAQ. As DNA, the CDR3 is TGTGCCAGCAGCCTCAGTGCTGAAGCTTTCTTT. Translating it yields CASSLSAEAFF.

CDR3 amino acids: CASSLGTEAFF. CDR3 sequence (DNA): TGTGCCAGCAGCCTCGGAACTGAAGCTTTCTTT. The rearrangement uses TRBV12-1 and TRBJ1-1. TRBV12-1 has pseudogene status. This CDR3 is built from 11 residues.

This chain uses TRBV7-2 with TRBJ1-6; D gene unclear. Germline CDR1 is SGHTA and CDR2 is FQGNSA. The CDR3 has 12 amino acids. V dropped 1 base and J dropped 8 bases, with 3 bases sitting between them. The CDR3 reads CASSLEYSPLHF. As DNA, the CDR3 is TGTGCCAGCAGCTTAGAGTATTCACCCCTCCACTTT.

This sequence joins TRBV28 and TRBJ2-7; 7 positions match TRBD2. This CDR3 has 16 amino acids. V lost 3 bases to trimming and J lost 2 bases; unmatched junction nucleotides: 10. Germline lookup yields CDR1 MDHEN and CDR2 SYDVKM. The CDR3 coding sequence is TGTGCCAGCAGTTTTATTGGGGGAGGGGAGGCCTACGAGCAGTACTTC. Translation: CASSFIGGGEAYEQYF.

J is TRBJ1-1 and V is TRBV6-6, with D unclear. Germline V CDR1 and CDR2: MNHNY, SVGAGI (reference sequence). Trimming took off 8 bases at V and 1 base at J, with 11 bases between the two ends. CDR3 size: 13 residues. The CDR3 region has the DNA TGTGCCAGCGGGGAATTCGCGAACACTGAAGCTTTCTTT. Amino acids: CASGEFANTEAFF.

This sequence joins TRBV10-3 and TRBJ2-1; TRBD2 agrees at 8 bases. This CDR3 is 14 amino acids long. The V gene's germline CDR1 is ENHRY and CDR2 SYGVKD. After removal of 7 bases from V and 7 bases from J, the junction contained 9 bases not matched to a gene. The CDR3 sequence: CAITPDGGGNEQFF. The DNA for the CDR3 is TGTGCCATCACGCCTGACGGGGGGGGTAATGAGCAGTTCTTC.

The rearrangement links TRBV14 to TRBJ2-5, with 7 bases lining up with TRBD2. Germline values: CDR1 SGHDN, CDR2 FVKESK. With V trimmed by 4 bases and J by 1 base, 15 bases remained unmatched. This CDR3 has 18 amino acids. This CDR3 is CASSRRRSRGSIQETQYF. DNA for the CDR3: TGTGCCAGCAGCCGGCGGAGATCGCGGGGGAGCATCCAAGAGACCCAGTACTTC.

In this sample, this clone turned up once. The V call is TRBV7-9, the J call TRBJ2-5; TRBD2 matches at 14 bases. The V gene's germline CDR1 is SEHNR and CDR2 FQNEAQ (reference sequence). The CDR3 totals 17 residues. V was clipped by 5 bases and J by 2 bases; unmatched bases: 7. Here the CDR3 reads CASSQTSGRAVQETQYF. The CDR3 DNA follows: TGTGCCAGCAGCCAGACTAGCGGGAGGGCCGTACAAGAGACCCAGTACTTC.

The CDR3: CASSQGAGSGYTF. DNA for the CDR3: TGTGCCAGCAGCCAAGGGGCAGGGTCTGGCTACACCTTC. The rearrangement joins TRBV14 to TRBJ1-2; possible D gene TRBD1, 5 bases. Germline loops: CDR1 SGHDN, CDR2 FVKESK. The germline V and J ends were trimmed by 1 base and 7 bases, with 10 bases remaining between them. The CDR3 sequence is 13 residues long. Full variable domain (missing parts from reference TRBV14 and TRBJ1-2): EAGVTQFPSHSVIEKGQTVTLRCDPISGHDNLYWYRRVMGKEIKFLLHFVKESKQDESGMPNNRFLAERTGGTYSTLKVQPAELEDSGVYFCASSQGAGSGYTFGSGTRLTVV.

This chain connects TRBV10-2 to TRBJ1-2; D not resolved. Trimming took off 5 bases at V and 8 bases at J, with 15 bases between the two ends. CDR3 length equals 13 residues. Germline V gene data show CDR1 as WSHSY and CDR2 as SAAADI. CDR3 residues: CASSQDAYRGYTF. CDR3 DNA sequence: TGCGCCAGCAGTCAAGACGCCTACCGGGGCTACACCTTC.

The chain has TRBV28 and TRBJ2-1; D is perhaps TRBD2 (6 bases). Germline-derived CDR1 and CDR2 are MDHEN and SYDVKM. Trimming stripped 4 bases from V and 0 bases from J, with 22 bases between. The CDR3 covers 19 residues. This CDR3 reads CASSYPTHLLASSYNEQFF. The CDR3 DNA reads as TGTGCCAGCAGTTATCCCACCCATTTACTAGCCAGCTCCTACAATGAGCAGTTCTTC. The full variable domain, with the rest looked up from reference TRBV28 and TRBJ2-1, is DVKVTQSSRYLVKRTGEKVFLECVQDMDHENMFWYRQDPGLGLRLIYFSYDVKMKEKGDIPEGYSVSREKKERFSLILESASTNQTSMYLCASSYPTHLLASSYNEQFFGPGTRLTVL.

The chain employs TRBV4-3 and TRBJ2-2, with D perhaps being TRBD1 or TRBD2 (5 bases each). Trimming stripped 1 base from V and 2 bases from J, with 14 bases between. Looked up from germline, CDR1 is LGHNA and CDR2 is YSLEER. CDR3 size: 17 residues. CDR3 residues: CASSQGAGTENTGELFF. The DNA for the CDR3 is TGCGCCAGCAGCCAAGGGGCCGGGACGGAAAACACCGGGGAGCTGTTTTTT.

This clone was counted a single time. The CDR3 spells CASSMISEGSYEQYF. The DNA of the CDR3 is TGTGCCAGTAGTATGATCTCCGAGGGCTCCTACGAGCAGTACTTC. The J gene is TRBJ2-7, the V gene TRBV19; TRBD2 is a possible D gene (5 bases). The CDR3 is 15 amino acids. Trimming removed 3 bases at V and 0 bases at J, with 12 bases between. Germline lookup yields CDR1 LNHDA and CDR2 SQIVND (reference sequence).

The rearrangement uses TRBV5-1 and TRBJ2-7; 9 positions match TRBD1. Germline values: CDR1 SGHRS, CDR2 YFSETQ. This CDR3 comprises 15 residues. The J segment lost 5 bases and the V segment lost 4 bases, leaving 10 bases of the junction unmatched. CDR3 loop: CASSPQGQGWNEQYF. Written as DNA, the CDR3 is TGCGCCAGCAGCCCCCAGGGACAGGGATGGAACGAGCAGTACTTC.

The count of this clone is one. V gene TRBV13 combines with J gene TRBJ1-1; D is possibly TRBD1 (6 bases). The V end was cut by 5 bases, the J end by 5 bases, with 15 bases between. Germline values: CDR1 PRHDT, CDR2 FYEKMQ (reference sequence). This CDR3 has 14 residues. In DNA form, the CDR3 reads TGTGCCAGCAGCCCAGGGGCGCCGTCGACTGAAGCTTTCTTT. It encodes CASSPGAPSTEAFF.

This chain links TRBV19 with TRBJ2-1; D call uncertain. V was trimmed by 5 bases and J by 9 bases, leaving 17 bases between them. The length of the CDR3 is 14 residues. Germline V gene data show CDR1 as LNHDA and CDR2 as SQIVND (reference sequence). This chain's CDR3 is CASSPNGVVLEQFF. The CDR3 nucleotides read TGTGCCAGTAGTCCGAACGGAGTAGTTCTTGAGCAGTTCTTC.

The rearrangement links TRBV19 to TRBJ1-5, with D maybe TRBD1 (5 bases). This CDR3 has 13 amino acids. Germline CDR1 LNHDA, CDR2 SQIVND (reference sequence). The V end lost 7 bases, the J end lost 5 bases, and 12 bases lay between the germline ends. Written as DNA, the CDR3 is TGTGCCAGTACCGCACAAGGGGATCAGCCCCAGCATTTT. Protein sequence: CASTAQGDQPQHF. Using reference TRBV19 and TRBJ1-5 for the parts outside the CDR3, the full variable domain is DGGITQSPKYLFRKEGQNVTLSCEQNLNHDAMYWYRQDPGQGLRLIYYSQIVNDFQKGDIAEGYSVSREKKESFPLTVTSAQKNPTAFYLCASTAQGDQPQHFGDGTRLSIL.